This T cell receptor beta chain was identified in a study of blood T cell repertoires in COVID-19. This clone was counted a few times. The method was immunoSEQ multiplex PCR; TCRdb's version includes in-frame clones alone and lacks a portion of them. This table has about 210,000 clones, around 85% appearing once. Looked up from germline, CDR1 is ENHRY and CDR2 is SYGVKD. The CDR3 totals 13 residues. The sequence came from a man aged 40-55 years with acute or convalescent COVID-19. Sequenced: peripheral blood. The chain carries TRBV10-3 and TRBJ2-7; unclear D gene. CDR3 coding DNA: TGTGCGTGTGGAACGGCGGAGTCCTACGAGCAGTACTTC. Its protein product is CACGTAESYEQYF.